This T cell receptor beta chain was recorded in a study of T cell repertoires in cytomegalovirus infection. TCRdb re-called the reads through MiXCR, storing one row per CDR3 protein. The table has roughly 500,000 distinct CDR3 sequences, about 11% seen once. V was shortened by 0 bases and J by 7 bases, with 16 bases between the two germline ends. CDR1 SGHVS and CDR2 FQNEAQ come from the germline V gene. The CDR3 runs 15 residues. This clonotype was seen repeatedly, ten times or more. The chain carries TRBV7-8 and TRBJ2-7; D gene uncertain. Sequenced input: PBMCs. This receptor was obtained from a human donor in good health (CMV status not recorded). Some clones in this sample may be carry-over from other donors' samples. The CDR3 nucleotides read TGTGCCAGCAGCTTAGCGGACCCCCGAGGCAGAGAGCAGTACTTC. Its protein product is CASSLADPRGREQYF.